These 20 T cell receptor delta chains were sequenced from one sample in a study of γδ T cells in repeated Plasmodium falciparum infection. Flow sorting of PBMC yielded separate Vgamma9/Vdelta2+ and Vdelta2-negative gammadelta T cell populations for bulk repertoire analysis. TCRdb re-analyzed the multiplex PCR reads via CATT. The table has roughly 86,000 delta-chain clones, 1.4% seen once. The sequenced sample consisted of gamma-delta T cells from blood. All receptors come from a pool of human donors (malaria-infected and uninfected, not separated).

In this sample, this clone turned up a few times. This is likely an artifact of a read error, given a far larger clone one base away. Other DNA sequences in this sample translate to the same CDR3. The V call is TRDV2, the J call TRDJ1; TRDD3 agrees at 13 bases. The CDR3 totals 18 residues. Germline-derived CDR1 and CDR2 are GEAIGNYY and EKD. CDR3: CACDTLLGDTMSTDKLIF. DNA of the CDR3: TGTGCCTGCGACACCTTACTGGGGGATACGATGAGCACCGATAAACTCATCTTT.

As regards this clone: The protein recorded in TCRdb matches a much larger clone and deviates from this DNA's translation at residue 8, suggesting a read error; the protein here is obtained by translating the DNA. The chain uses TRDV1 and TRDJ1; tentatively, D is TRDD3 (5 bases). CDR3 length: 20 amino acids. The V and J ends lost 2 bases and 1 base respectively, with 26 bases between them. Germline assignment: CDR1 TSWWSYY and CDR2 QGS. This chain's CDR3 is CALGENSWPSSGVLTDKLIF. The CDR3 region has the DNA TGTGCTCTTGGGGAAAACAGCTGGCCATCCTCGGGGGTCCTCACCGATAAACTCATCTTT.

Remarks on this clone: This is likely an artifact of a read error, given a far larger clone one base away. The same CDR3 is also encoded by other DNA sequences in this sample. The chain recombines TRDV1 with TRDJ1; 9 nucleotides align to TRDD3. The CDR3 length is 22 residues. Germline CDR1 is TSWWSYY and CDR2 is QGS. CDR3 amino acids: CALGEEIPTLRTGGGYTDKLIF. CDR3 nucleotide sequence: TGTGCTCTCGGGGAAGAAATTCCTACGCTTCGTACTGGGGGAGGGTACACCGATAAACTCATCTTT.

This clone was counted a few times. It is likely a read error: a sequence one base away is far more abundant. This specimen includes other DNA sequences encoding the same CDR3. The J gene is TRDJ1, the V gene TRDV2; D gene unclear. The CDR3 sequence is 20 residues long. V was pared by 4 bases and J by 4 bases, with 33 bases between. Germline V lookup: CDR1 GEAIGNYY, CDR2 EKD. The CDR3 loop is CACDPIKTPGTGKLLDKLIF. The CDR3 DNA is TGTGCCTGTGATCCCATTAAAACCCCGGGTACAGGGAAGTTACTCGATAAACTCATCTTT.

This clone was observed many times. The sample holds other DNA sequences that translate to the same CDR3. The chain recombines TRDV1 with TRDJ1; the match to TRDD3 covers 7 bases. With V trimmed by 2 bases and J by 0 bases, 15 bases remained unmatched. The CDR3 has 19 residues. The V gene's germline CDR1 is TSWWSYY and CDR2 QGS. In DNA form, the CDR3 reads TGTGCTCTTGGGGAAAACCCTACTGGGGATATACAGTACACCGATAAACTCATCTTT. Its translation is CALGENPTGDIQYTDKLIF.

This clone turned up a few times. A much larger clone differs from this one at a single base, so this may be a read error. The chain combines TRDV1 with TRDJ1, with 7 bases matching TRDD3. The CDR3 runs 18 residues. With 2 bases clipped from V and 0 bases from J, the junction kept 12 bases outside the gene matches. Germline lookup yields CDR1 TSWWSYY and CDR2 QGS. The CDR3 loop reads CALGECWGVRGYTDKLIF. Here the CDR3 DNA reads TGTGCTCTTGGGGAATGCTGGGGGGTACGGGGGTACACCGATAAACTCATCTTT.

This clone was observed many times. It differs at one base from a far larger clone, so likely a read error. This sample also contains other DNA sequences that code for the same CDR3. DNA of the CDR3: TGTGCTCTGGGGGAATTGGGCCGGACAGCCACCGATAAACTCATCTTT. Its translation is CALGELGRTATDKLIF. V gene TRDV1 combines with J gene TRDJ1; a possible D gene is TRDD3 (6 bases). CDR1 is TSWWSYY, CDR2 QGS, per germline. The CDR3 has 16 amino acids.

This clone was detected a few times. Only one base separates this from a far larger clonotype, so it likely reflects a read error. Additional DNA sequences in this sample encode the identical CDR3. CDR3 bases: TGTGCTCTTGTGGAGATCAGAACGTACATCACCTATAAACTCATCTTT. Its translation: CALVEIRTYITYKLIF. The chain is built from TRDV1 and TRDJ1; D unclear. The J gene is absent in TCRdb and was assigned here via DNA matching to germline. The germline V gene has CDR1 TSWWSYY and CDR2 QGS. The length of the CDR3 is 16 residues.

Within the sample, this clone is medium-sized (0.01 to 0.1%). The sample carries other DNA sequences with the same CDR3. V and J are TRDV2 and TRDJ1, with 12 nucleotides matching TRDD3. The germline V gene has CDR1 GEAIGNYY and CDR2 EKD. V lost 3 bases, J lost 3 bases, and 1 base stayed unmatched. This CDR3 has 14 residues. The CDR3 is CACDSGGYADKLIF. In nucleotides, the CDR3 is TGTGCCTGTGACTCTGGGGGATACGCCGATAAACTCATCTTT.

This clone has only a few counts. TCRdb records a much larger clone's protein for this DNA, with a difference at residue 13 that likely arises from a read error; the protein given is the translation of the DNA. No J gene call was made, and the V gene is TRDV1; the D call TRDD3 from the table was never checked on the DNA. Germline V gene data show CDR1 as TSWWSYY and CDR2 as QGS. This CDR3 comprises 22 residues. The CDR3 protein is CALGGPGRPSYALTGGYAGLIF. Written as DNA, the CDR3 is TGTGCTCTTGGGGGACCGGGTCGGCCTTCCTACGCTCTTACTGGGGGATACGCGGGCCTCATCTTT.

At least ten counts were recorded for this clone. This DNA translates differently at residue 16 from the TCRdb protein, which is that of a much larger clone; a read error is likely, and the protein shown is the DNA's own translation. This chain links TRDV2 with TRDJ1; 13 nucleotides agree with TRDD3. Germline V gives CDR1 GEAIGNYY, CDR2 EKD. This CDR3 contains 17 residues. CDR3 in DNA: TGTGCCTGTGACTCATTACTGGGGGATACGTACACCGATAAACTCACCTTT. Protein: CACDSLLGDTYTDKLTF.

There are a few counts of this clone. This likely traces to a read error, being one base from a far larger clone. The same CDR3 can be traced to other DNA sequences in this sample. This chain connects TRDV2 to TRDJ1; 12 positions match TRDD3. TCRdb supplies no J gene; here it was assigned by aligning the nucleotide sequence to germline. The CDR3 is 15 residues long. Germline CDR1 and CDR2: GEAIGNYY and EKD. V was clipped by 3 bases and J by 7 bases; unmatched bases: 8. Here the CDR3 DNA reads TGTGCCTGTGACGCATTGCTGGGGGATACGCTTAAACTCATCTTT. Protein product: CACDALLGDTLKLIF.

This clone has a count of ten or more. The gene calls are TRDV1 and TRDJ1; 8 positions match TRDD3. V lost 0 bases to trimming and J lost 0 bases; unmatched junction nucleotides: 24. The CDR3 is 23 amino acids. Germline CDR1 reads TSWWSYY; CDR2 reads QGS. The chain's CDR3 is CALGELGAAYFHTGGPYTDKLIF. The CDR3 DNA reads TGTGCTCTTGGGGAACTAGGGGCGGCCTACTTCCATACTGGGGGCCCGTACACCGATAAACTCATCTTT.

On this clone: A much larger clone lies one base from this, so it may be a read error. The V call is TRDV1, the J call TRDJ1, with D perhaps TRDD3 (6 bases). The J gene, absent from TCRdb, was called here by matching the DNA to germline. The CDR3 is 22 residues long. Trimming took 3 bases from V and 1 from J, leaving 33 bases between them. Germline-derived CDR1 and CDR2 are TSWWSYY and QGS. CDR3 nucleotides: TGTGCTCTTGGGGAGCTAGCCTCCGGGTCGAGCTCTACTGGGAGTAGCACCGATAAACTCATCTTT. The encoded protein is CALGELASGSSSTGSSTDKLIF.

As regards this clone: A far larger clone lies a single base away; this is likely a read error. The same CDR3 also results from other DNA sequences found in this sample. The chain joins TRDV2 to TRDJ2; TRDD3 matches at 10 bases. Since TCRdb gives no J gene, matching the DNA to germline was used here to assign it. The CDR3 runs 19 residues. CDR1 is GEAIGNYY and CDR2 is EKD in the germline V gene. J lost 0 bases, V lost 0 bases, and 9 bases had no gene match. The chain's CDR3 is CACDTRLYWGIPLTAQLFF. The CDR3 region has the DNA TGTGCCTGTGACACCCGGCTTTACTGGGGGATTCCTTTGACAGCACAACTCTTCTTT.

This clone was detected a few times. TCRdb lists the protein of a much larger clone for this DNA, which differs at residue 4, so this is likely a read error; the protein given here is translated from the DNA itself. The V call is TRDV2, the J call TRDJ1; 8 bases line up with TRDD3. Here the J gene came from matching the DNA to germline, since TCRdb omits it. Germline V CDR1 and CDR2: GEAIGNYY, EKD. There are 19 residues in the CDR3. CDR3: CACGTVSGGPKSYTDKLIF. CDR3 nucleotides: TGTGCCTGTGGCACCGTATCTGGGGGACCGAAATCGTACACCGATAAACTCATCTTT.

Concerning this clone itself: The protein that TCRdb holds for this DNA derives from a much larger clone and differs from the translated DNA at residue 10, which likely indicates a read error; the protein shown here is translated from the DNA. As DNA, the CDR3 is TGTGCTCTTGGGGTCCCTTCGTGGGTCGATAAACTCATCTTT. Amino acid sequence: CALGVPSWVDKLIF. The chain recombines TRDV1 with TRDJ1; tentatively, D is TRDD2 (5 bases). TCRdb carries no J gene annotation; the J gene was assigned here by matching the DNA with germline. Trimming pared 4 bases from V and 4 bases from J, leaving 13 bases between. The CDR3 runs to 14 residues. CDR1 and CDR2 from the germline V gene are TSWWSYY and QGS.

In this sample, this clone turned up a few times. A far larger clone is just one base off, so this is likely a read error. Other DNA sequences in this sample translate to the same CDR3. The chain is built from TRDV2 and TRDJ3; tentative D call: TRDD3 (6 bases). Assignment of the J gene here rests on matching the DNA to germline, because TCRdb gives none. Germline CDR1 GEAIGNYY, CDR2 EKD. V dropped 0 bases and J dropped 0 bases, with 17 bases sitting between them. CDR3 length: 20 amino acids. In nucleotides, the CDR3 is TGTGCCTGTGACACCGCGGGATATCCGAAAAGCTCCTGGGACACCCGACAGATGTTTTTC. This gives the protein CACDTAGYPKSSWDTRQMFF.

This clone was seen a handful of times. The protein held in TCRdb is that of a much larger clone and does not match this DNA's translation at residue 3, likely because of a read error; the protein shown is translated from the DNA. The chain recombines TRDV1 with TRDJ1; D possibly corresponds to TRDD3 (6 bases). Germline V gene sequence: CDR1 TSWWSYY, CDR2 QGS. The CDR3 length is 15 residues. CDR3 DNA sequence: TGTGCTCCTGGGGAAAAACATTCTTTCCACGATAAACTCATCTTT. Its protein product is CAPGEKHSFHDKLIF.

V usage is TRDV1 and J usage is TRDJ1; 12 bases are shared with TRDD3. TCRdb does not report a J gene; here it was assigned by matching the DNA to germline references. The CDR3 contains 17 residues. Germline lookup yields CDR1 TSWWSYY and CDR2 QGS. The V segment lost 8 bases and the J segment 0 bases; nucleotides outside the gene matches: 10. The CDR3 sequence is CALTLGDTRCNTDKLIF. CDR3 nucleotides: TGTGCTCTTACCCTGGGGGATACGCGGTGTAACACCGATAAACTCATCTTT.